This T cell receptor (beta chain) was obtained from a study of T cells in Graves' hyperthyroidism and ophthalmopathy (dated by TCRdb to 2018 to 2020). Describing the broader study: Peripheral blood was sampled at the time of initial diagnosis, prior to any treatment. TCR V-J signatures able to tell the groups apart were searched for in a discovery cohort of approximately 95 patients, of whom more than 40 had Graves' ophthalmopathy and 55 to 60 had stable Graves' hyperthyroidism. An independent validation cohort of under 20 hyperthyroidism patients and some 15 patients who later progressed to ophthalmopathy tested prospective prediction of ophthalmopathy. The 100 or so discovery patients were randomly divided into training and test sets at a 7:3 ratio. The study also compared thyroid tissue and blood T-cell repertoires from over 5 Graves' hyperthyroidism patients. After blood sampling, hyperthyroidism patients were treated with methimazole at a starting dose of 30 mg daily, and ophthalmopathy patients were treated with high-dose intravenous methylprednisolone. According to the paper, TCR Vbeta CDR3 sequencing was carried out on 135 peripheral blood samples, which came from approximately 41 ophthalmopathy, around 75 hyperthyroidism and about 17 progressor patients.

The research as a whole found: Sample size was not statistically predetermined, and blinding of investigators to group allocation was not performed. A 13 V-J signature model separated ophthalmopathy from stable hyperthyroidism, with roughly 88% sensitivity and about 81% specificity in cross-validation and 80%/75% in testing. In validation, the model predicted progression to ophthalmopathy with approximately 71% sensitivity and 72% to 75% specificity, a median of 6.5 months before onset. Most expanded thyroid clonotypes (frequency above 0.001) were also detected in blood, a finding suggesting that blood repertoires may reflect thyroid immune responses.

In its sample, this clonotype was seen many times. Its antigen is unknown. Nothing much larger sits one base from this clone, and base qualities are not available. The TCR beta CDR3 regions were amplified from RNA transcripts. A first-round RT-PCR of the TCR CDR3 used the HTBI primer set with the Qiagen OneStep RT-PCR kit. The libraries were constructed in a second round of multiplex PCR and then size-selected and purified. Sequencing of the libraries was done on an Illumina HiSeq2000 using paired-end 100 bp reads. Turning to the authors' computational methods: Raw data were processed with SOAPnuke, discarding reads with adapters, uncalled bases, mean Phred below 15, or no exact constant-primer or identifier match. COPE v1.2.5 was used to merge the high-quality paired reads, and each unique nucleotide sequence was defined as a clonotype. Clonotypes were aligned to IMGT TRBV, TRBD and TRBJ reference segments using MiTCR v1.1. Analysis was restricted to V-J combinations with a frequency above 0.0001, which covered 99.2% of repertoires. The TCS score was defined as the ratio of F50 (clonal expansion) to E x V (chaos), calculated using BLOSUM62-based TCRdist between CDR3 peptides within each V-J. Welch's t-statistics and random forest reduced 500 to 550 V-J features to 10 to 15, which were used in a naive Bayes classifier (R e1071). The raw public reads went through TCRdb reprocessing: fastp at Q25, MiXCR clone calling, in-frame beta chains kept. Every CDR3 protein is listed once, alongside the most common genes and DNA of its rows. TCRdb's processing, not the authors', yielded these V and J calls. This sample holds about 640,000 distinct CDR3 sequences; more than 20% were observed only once. Around a third of the sample is in the top ten clones.

In the ophthalmopathy patients, disease was moderately to severely active, with a Clinical Activity Score of 3 or more, a NOSPECS grade of 4 or more, and a duration of less than 3 months. Patients with uncontrolled infections, other autoimmune diseases, pregnancy or lactation were excluded. Diagnoses were established on the basis of clinical symptoms, serum thyroxine and TRAb, thyroid ultrasound, and orbital computed tomography. PBMCs were isolated from 10 ml of fresh peripheral blood by Ficoll-Paque density gradient centrifugation. Total RNA was extracted with Trizol reagent, and quality was checked on an Agilent 2100 Bioanalyzer. From the germline V gene, CDR1 is MDHEN and CDR2 is SYDVKM. V ends up 8 bases short and J 5 bases short, with an unmatched junction base count of 13. The CDR3 runs 15 residues from the cysteine to the phenylalanine. Only the CDR3 DNA stays, 45 bases, in frame from base 1.

The sample comprised blood. The chain joins TRBV28 to TRBJ1-2, and TRBD1 matches 8 of the central bases. The TCR comes from a man aged 25-40 years with Graves' ophthalmopathy. The base sequence is TGTGCCAGCCTCCCCGCCTCCCAGGGGGCGTATGGCTACACCTTC. Translated, this gives CASLPASQGAYGYTF.